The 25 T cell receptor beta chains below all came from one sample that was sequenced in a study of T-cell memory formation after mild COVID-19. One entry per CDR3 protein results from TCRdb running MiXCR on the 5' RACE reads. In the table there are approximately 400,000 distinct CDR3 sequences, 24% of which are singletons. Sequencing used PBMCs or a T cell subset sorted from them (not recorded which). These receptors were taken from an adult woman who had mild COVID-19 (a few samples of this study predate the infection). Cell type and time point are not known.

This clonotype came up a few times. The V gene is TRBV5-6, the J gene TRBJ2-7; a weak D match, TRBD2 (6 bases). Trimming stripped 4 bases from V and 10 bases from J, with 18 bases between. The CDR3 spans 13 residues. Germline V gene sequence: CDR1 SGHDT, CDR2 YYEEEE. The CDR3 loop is CASSGPGLPPQYF. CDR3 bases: TGTGCCAGCAGCGGACCGGGACTCCCGCCTCAGTACTTC.

CDR3 sequence (DNA): TGTGCCAGCAGCGTAGAGCCCAGGGGTACTGAAGCTTTCTTT. This gives the protein CASSVEPRGTEAFF. This chain uses TRBV9 with TRBJ1-1; possibly TRBD1 for D (6 bases). The V end was cut by 0 bases, the J end by 5 bases, with 11 bases between. The CDR3 covers 14 residues. Germline CDR1 SGDLS, CDR2 YYNGEE.

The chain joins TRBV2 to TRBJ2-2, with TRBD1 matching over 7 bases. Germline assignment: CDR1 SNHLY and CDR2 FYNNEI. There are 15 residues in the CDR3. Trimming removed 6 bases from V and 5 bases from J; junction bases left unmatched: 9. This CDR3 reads CASRVEGAVTGELFF. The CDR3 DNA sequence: TGTGCCAGCAGAGTAGAGGGGGCTGTGACCGGGGAGCTGTTTTTT.

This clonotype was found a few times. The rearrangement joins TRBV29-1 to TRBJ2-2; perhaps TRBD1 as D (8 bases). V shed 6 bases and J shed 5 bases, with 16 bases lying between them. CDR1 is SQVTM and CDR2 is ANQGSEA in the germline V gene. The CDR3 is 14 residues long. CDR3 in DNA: TGCAGCGTACTCGGACAGGGAGGGACCGGGGAGCTGTTTTTT. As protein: CSVLGQGGTGELFF.

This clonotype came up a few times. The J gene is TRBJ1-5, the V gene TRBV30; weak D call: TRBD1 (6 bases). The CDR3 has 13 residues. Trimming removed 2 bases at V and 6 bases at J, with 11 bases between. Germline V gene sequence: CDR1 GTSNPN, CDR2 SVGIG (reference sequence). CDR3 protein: CAWSRGARQPQHF. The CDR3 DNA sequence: TGTGCCTGGAGTAGGGGGGCGCGTCAGCCCCAGCATTTT. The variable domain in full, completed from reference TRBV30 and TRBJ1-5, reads SQTIHQWPATLVQPVGSPLSLECTVEGTSNPNLYWYRQAAGRGLQLLFYSVGIGQISSEVPQNLSASRPQDRQFILSSKKLLLSDSGFYLCAWSRGARQPQHFGDGTRLSIL.

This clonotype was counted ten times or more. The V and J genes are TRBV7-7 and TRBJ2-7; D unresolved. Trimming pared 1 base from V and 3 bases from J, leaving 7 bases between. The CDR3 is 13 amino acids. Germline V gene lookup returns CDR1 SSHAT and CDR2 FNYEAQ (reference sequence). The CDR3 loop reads CASSLGLNYEQYF. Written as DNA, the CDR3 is TGTGCCAGCAGCTTAGGATTGAACTACGAGCAGTACTTC.

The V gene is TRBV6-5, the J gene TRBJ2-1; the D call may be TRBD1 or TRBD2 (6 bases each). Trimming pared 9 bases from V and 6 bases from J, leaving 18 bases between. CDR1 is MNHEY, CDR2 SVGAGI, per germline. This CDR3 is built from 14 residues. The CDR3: CASGNGGEGNEQFF. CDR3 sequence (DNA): TGTGCCAGTGGGAACGGGGGCGAAGGCAATGAGCAGTTCTTC.

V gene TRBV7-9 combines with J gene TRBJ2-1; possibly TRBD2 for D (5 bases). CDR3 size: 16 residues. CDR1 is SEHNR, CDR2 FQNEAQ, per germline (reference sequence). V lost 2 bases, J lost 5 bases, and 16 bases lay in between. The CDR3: CASSLRGLIIHNEQFF. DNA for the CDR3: TGTGCCAGCAGCTTAAGAGGGCTCATAATCCACAATGAGCAGTTCTTC.

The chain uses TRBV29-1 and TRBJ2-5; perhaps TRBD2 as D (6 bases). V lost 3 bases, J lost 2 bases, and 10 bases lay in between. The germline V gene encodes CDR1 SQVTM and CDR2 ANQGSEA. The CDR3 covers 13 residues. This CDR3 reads CSVEAAGQETQYF. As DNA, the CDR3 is TGCAGCGTTGAGGCCGCGGGGCAAGAGACCCAGTACTTC.

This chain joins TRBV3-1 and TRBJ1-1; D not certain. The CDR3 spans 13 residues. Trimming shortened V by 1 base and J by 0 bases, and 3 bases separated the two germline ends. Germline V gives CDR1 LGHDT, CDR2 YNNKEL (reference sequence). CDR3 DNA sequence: TGTGCCAGCAGCCAAGTAATGAACACTGAAGCTTTCTTT. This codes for CASSQVMNTEAFF. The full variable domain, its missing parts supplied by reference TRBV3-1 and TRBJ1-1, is DTAVSQTPKYLVTQMGNDKSIKCEQNLGHDTMYWYKQDSKKFLKIMFSYNNKELIINETVPNRFSPKSPDKAHLNLHINSLELGDSAVYFCASSQVMNTEAFFGQGTRLTVV.

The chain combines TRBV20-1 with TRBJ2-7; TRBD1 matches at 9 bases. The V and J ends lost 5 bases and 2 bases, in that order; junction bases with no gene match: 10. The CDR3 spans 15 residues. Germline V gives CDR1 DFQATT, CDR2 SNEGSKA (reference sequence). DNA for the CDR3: TGCAGTGCTCCCTTACAGGGGGCCGTAACCTACGAGCAGTACTTC. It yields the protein CSAPLQGAVTYEQYF.

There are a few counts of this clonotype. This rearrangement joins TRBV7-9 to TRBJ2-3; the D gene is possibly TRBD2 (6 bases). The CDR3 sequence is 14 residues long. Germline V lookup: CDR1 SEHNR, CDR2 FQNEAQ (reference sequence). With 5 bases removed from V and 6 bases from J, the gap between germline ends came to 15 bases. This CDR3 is CASSPGSLRDTQYF. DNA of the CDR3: TGTGCCAGCAGCCCCGGGAGCCTCAGGGATACGCAGTATTTT.

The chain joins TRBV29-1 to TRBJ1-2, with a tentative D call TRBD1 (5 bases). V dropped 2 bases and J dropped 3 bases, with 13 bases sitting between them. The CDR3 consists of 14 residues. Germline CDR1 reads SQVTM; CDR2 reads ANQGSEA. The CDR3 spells CSVEPHRGYYGYTF. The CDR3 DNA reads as TGCAGCGTTGAACCACACCGGGGCTACTATGGCTACACCTTC.

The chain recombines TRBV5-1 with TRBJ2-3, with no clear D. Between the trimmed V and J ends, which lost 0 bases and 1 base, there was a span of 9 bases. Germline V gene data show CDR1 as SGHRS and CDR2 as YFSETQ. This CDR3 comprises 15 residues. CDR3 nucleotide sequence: TGCGCCAGCAGCTTGGTTCCTTCGGGCACAGATACGCAGTATTTT. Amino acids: CASSLVPSGTDTQYF.

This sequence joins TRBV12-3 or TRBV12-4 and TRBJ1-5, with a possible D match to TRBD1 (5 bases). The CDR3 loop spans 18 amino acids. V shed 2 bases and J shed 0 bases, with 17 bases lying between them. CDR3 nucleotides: TGTGCCAGCAGTTTAATGATGGGGGGGGGTTATAGCAATCAGCCCCAGCATTTT. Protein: CASSLMMGGGYSNQPQHF.

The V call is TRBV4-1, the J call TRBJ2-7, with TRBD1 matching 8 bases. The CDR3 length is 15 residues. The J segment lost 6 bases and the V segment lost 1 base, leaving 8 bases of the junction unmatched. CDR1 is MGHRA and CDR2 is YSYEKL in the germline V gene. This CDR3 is CASSQGRKTGGEQYF. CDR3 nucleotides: TGCGCCAGCAGCCAAGGGCGTAAAACAGGGGGCGAGCAGTACTTC.

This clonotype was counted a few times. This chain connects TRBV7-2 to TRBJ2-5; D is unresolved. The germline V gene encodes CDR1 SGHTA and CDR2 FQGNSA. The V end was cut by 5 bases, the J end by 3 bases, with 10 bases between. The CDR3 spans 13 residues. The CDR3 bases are TGTGCCAGCAGCCAGGACCGGAAAGAGACCCAGTACTTC. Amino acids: CASSQDRKETQYF.

CDR3 region: CATSDPGTSREQFF. CDR3 sequence (DNA): TGTGCCACCAGTGACCCCGGGACTAGCAGGGAGCAGTTCTTC. The gene calls are TRBV24-1 and TRBJ2-1, with TRBD2 matching over 9 bases. This CDR3 contains 14 residues. V lost 4 bases to trimming and J lost 10 bases; unmatched junction nucleotides: 7. The germline CDR1 and CDR2 sequences are KGHDR and SFDVKD.

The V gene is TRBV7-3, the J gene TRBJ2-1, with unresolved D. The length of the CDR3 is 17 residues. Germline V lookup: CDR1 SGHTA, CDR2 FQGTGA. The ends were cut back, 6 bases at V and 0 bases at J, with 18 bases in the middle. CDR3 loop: CASSPIGPPSSYNEQFF. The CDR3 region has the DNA TGTGCCAGCAGTCCGATAGGACCCCCGAGCTCCTACAATGAGCAGTTCTTC. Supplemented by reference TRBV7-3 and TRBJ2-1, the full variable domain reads GAGVSQTPSNKVTEKGKYVELRCDPISGHTALYWYRQSLGQGPEFLIYFQGTGAADDSGLPNDRFFAVRPEGSVSTLKIQRTERGDSAVYLCASSPIGPPSSYNEQFFGPGTRLTVL.

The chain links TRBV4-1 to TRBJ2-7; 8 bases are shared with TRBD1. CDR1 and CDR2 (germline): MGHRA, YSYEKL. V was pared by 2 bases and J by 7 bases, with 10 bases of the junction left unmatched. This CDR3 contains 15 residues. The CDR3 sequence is CASSQPGTGPGEQYF. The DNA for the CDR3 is TGCGCCAGCAGCCAACCCGGGACAGGCCCCGGGGAGCAGTACTTC.

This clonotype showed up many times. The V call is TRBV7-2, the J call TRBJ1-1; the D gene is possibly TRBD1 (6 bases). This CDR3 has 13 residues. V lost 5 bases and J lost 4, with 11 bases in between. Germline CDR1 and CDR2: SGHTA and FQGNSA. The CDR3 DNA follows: TGTGCCAGCAGCCCAGGGGTGAGCACTGAAGCTTTCTTT. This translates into CASSPGVSTEAFF.

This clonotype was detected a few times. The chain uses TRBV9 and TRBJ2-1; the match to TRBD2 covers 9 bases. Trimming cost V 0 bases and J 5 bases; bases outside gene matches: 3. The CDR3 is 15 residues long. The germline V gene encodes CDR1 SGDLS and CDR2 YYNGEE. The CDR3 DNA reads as TGTGCCAGCAGCGTAGTTAGCGGGAGTAACAATGAGCAGTTCTTC. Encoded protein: CASSVVSGSNNEQFF.

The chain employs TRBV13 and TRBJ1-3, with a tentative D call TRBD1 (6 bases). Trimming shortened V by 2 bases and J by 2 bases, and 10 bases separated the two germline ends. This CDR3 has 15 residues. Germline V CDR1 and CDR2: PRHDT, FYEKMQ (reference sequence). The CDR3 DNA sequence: TGTGCCAGCAGCTTACAACAGGGCGCTGGAAACACCATATATTTT. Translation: CASSLQQGAGNTIYF. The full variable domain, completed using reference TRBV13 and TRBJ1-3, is AAGVIQSPRHLIKEKRETATLKCYPIPRHDTVYWYQQGPGQDPQFLISFYEKMQSDKGSIPDRFSAQQFSDYHSELNMSSLELGDSALYFCASSLQQGAGNTIYFGEGSWLTVV.

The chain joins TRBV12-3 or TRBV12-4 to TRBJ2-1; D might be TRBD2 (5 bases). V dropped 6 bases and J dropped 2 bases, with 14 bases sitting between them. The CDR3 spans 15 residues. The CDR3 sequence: CASRPREGAYNEQFF. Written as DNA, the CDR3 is TGTGCCAGCAGACCTCGGGAAGGTGCCTACAATGAGCAGTTCTTC.

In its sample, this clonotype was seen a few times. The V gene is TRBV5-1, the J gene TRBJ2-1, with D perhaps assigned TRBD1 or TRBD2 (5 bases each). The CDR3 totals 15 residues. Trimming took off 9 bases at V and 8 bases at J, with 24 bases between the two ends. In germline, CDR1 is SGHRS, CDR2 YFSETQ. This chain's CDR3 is CATRPPGTLGHEQFF. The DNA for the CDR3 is TGCGCCACCCGACCCCCCGGGACCCTAGGGCATGAGCAGTTCTTC.